This TCR beta chain was captured by sequencing in a study of PD-1 blockade in classical Hodgkin lymphoma. This table comes from immunoSEQ multiplex PCR, and its TCRdb copy is limited to in-frame clones, with some not included. The table shows 75,000 to 95,000 clones, with around 80% occurring only once. Specified time point: cycle 4 day 1 (C4D1), after five to seven weeks of nivolumab. Relapses following autologous stem cell transplantation were seen in all patients, with brentuximab vedotin exposure varying. The clonotype was recovered from a human donor with classical Hodgkin lymphoma. The sequencing used peripheral blood mononuclear cells (PBMCs), collected before the fourth cycle of nivolumab.

The CDR3 is CASSFVATGNSYGYTF. CDR3 DNA: TGTGCCAGCAGCTTTGTGGCGACAGGAAACTCCTATGGCTACACCTTC. The J gene is TRBJ1-2, the V gene TRBV5-4; TRBD1 is a possible D gene (6 bases). Germline values: CDR1 SGHNT, CDR2 YYREEE (reference sequence). The CDR3 is 16 residues long. V lost 2 bases, J lost 4 bases, and 18 bases lay in between. Filled out from reference TRBV5-4 and TRBJ1-2, the complete variable domain reads ETGVTQSPTHLIKTRGQQVTLRCSSQSGHNTVSWYQQALGQGPQFIFQYYREEENGRGNFPPRFSGLQFPNYSSELNVNALELDDSALYLCASSFVATGNSYGYTFGSGTRLTVV.